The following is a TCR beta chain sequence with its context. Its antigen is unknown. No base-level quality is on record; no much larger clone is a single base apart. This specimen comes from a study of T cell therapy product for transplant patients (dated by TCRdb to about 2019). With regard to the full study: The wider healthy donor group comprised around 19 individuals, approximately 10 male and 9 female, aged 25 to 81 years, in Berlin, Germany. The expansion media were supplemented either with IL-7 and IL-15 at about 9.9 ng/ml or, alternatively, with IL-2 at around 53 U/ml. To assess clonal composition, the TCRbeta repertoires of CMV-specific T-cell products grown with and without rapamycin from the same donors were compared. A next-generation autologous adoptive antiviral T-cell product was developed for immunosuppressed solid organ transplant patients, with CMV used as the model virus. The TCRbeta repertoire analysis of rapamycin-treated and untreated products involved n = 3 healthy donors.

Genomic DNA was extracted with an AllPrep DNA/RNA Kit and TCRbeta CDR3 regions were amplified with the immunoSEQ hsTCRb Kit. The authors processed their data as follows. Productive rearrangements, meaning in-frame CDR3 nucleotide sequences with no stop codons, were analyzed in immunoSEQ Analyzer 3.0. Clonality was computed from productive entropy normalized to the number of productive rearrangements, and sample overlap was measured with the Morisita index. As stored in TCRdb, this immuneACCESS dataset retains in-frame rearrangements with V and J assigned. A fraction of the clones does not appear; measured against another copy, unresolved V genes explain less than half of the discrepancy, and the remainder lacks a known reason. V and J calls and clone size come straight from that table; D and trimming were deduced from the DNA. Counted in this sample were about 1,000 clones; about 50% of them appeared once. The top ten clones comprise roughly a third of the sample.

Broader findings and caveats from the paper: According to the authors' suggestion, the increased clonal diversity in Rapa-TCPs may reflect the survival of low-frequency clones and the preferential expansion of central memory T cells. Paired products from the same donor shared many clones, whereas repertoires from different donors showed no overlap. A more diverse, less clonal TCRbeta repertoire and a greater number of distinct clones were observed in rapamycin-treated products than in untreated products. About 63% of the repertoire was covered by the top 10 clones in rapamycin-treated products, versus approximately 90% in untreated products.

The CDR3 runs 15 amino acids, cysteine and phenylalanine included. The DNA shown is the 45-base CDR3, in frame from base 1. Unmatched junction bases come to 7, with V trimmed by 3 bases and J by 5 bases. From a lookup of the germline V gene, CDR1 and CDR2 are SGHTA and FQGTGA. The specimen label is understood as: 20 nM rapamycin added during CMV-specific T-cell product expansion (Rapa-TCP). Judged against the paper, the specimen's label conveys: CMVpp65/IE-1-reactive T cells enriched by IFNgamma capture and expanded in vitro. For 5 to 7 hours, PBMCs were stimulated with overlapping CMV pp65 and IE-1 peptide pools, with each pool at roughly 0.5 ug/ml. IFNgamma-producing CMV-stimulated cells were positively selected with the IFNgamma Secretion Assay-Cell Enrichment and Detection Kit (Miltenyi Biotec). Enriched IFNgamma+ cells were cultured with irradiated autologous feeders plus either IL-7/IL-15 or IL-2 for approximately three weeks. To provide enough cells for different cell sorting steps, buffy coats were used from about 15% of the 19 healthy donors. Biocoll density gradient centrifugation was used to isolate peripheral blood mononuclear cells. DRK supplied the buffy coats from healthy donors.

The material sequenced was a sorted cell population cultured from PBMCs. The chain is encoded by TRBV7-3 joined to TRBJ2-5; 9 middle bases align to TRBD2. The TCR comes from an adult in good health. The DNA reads TGTGCCAGCAGCTTCCAAGCGGGGGGCGGCGAGACCCAGTACTTC. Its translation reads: CASSFQAGGGETQYF.